This T cell receptor beta chain was recorded in a study of T cell changes during pregnancy in multiple sclerosis. There are 15 residues in the CDR3. V trimming: 4 bases; J trimming: 2 bases; junction bases outside the gene matches: 7. Looked up from germline, CDR1 is SGHRS and CDR2 is YFSETQ. TCRdb's copy holds only in-frame clones and misses some; the assay was immunoSEQ multiplex PCR. The table includes roughly 40,000 clones, roughly 92% detected once. The sequenced sample was peripheral blood, obtained before pregnancy. The origin of this receptor is a female donor with multiple sclerosis, enrolled in a pregnancy study. This chain links TRBV5-1 with TRBJ2-7; 9 nucleotides line up with TRBD1. The CDR3, as DNA: TGCGCCAGCAGCGGAGGGGGACAGGGTGCCTACGAGCAGTACTTC. Translation gives CASSGGGQGAYEQYF.